This T cell receptor beta chain was sequenced in a study of siplizumab effects on memory and regulatory T cells. Note on this clone: What it binds is not known.

Trimming left V 3 bases short and J 4 bases short, with 13 bases between. Germline CDR1 is KGHSH and CDR2 is LQKENI. CDR3 size: 15 residues. Around 100,000 TCR templates per sample were sequenced. Clones were read by immunoSEQ multiplex PCR, and TCRdb kept only the in-frame ones, dropping some. The sample has approximately 110,000 clones; 92% are singletons. General study findings and limits: Siplizumab brought about a significant reduction in alloreactive sequences traceable to unstimulated CD4+ memory cells. Treg origin accounted for an average of around 69% of mappable alloreactive CD4+ clones with siplizumab and roughly 25% in controls.

This TCR derives from a human donor in good health. The sample consisted of Tregs sorted from blood. The V call is TRBV18, the J call TRBJ1-5; possible D gene TRBD1, 5 bases. CDR3 amino acids: CASSPLNGANQPQHF. As DNA, the CDR3 is TGTGCCAGCTCACCTCTCAACGGGGCGAATCAGCCCCAGCATTTT.